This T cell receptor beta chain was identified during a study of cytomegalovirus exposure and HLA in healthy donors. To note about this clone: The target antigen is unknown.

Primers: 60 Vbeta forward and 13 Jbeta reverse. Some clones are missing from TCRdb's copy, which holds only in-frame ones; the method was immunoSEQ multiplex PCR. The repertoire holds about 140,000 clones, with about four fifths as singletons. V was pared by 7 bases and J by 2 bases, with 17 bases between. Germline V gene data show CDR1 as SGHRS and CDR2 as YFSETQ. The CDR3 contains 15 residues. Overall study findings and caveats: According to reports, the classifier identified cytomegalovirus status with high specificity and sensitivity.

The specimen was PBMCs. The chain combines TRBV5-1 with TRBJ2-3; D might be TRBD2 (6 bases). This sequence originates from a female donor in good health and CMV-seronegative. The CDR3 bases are TGCGCCAGCTCCGGGGGTAGAGGGCCCACAGATACGCAGTATTTT. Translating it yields CASSGGRGPTDTQYF.